The 32 T cell receptor beta chains below all came from one sample that was sequenced in a study of Ad26.COV2.S vaccination and SARS-CoV-2 variants. Treatment described: around 19 received Ad26.COV2.S at low or high dose, single or two shots; 5 received placebo; per-sample allocation not given. The samples were gathered on day 63 after the first injection of vaccine or placebo. Produced via immunoSEQ multiplex PCR; TCRdb's table is partial and in-frame only. The table records about 680,000 clones, about 90% of them present only once. Sequenced here: peripheral blood, sampled in a trial of Ad26.COV2.S vaccine versus placebo. These receptors were obtained from a person between 18 and 65 years old who received the Ad26.COV2.S COVID-19 vaccine or a placebo.

The rearrangement uses TRBV6-1 and TRBJ2-1; TRBD2 matches at 10 bases. The germline gives CDR1 MNHNS, CDR2 SASEGT. The CDR3 is made up of 17 amino acids. J gave up 7 bases and V 2 bases, and 11 bases lay outside the gene matches. CDR3 region: CASSESLLAGVRNEQFF. In DNA, the CDR3 is TGTGCCAGCAGTGAATCTTTGCTAGCGGGAGTTCGGAATGAGCAGTTCTTC.

V is TRBV5-1 and J is TRBJ2-1, with 8 positions matching TRBD2. The CDR3 covers 15 residues. Germline V gene data show CDR1 as SGHRS and CDR2 as YFSETQ. With V trimmed by 0 bases and J by 4 bases, 3 bases remained unmatched. CDR3 sequence reads: CASSLEAGDYNEQFF. The CDR3 coding sequence is TGCGCCAGCAGCTTGGAAGCGGGGGATTACAATGAGCAGTTCTTC.

The genes are TRBV25-1 and TRBJ1-5; D possibly corresponds to TRBD1 (5 bases). This CDR3 contains 16 residues. Trimming took off 3 bases at V and 1 base at J, with 13 bases between the two ends. CDR1 is MGHDK, CDR2 SYGVNS, per germline. CDR3 bases: TGTGCCAGCAGTGAGGGGGGGACCGGAAGCAATCAGCCCCAGCATTTT. It is translated as CASSEGGTGSNQPQHF.

The chain links TRBV9 to TRBJ2-2; 11 bases fit TRBD2. The V gene end was trimmed by 1 base and the J gene end by 2 bases; junction bases not matched to a gene: 4. CDR1 is SGDLS, CDR2 YYNGEE, per germline. The CDR3 has 17 amino acids. This CDR3 is CASSVFTSGGNTGELFF. CDR3 DNA: TGTGCCAGCAGCGTATTTACTAGCGGGGGAAACACCGGGGAGCTGTTTTTT. Using reference TRBV9 and TRBJ2-2 for the parts outside the CDR3, the full variable domain is DSGVTQTPKHLITATGQRVTLRCSPRSGDLSVYWYQQSLDQGLQFLIQYYNGEERAKGNILERFSAQQFPDLHSELNLSSLELGDSALYFCASSVFTSGGNTGELFFGEGSRLTVL.

The rearrangement uses TRBV19 and TRBJ2-2; 9 positions match TRBD1. Germline CDR1 is LNHDA and CDR2 is SQIVND (reference sequence). This CDR3 has 14 residues. V dropped 7 bases and J dropped 4; count of bases not matched to a gene: 4. CDR3 residues: CASNPDRGTGELFF. The DNA of the CDR3 is TGTGCCAGTAACCCGGACAGGGGCACCGGGGAGCTGTTTTTT.

The chain has TRBV5-6 and TRBJ2-1; D is uncertain. Germline assignment: CDR1 SGHDT and CDR2 YYEEEE. This CDR3 contains 15 residues. V dropped 0 bases and J dropped 9 bases, with 16 bases sitting between them. The DNA for the CDR3 is TGTGCCAGCAGCTTGGTCACTTATGGTCGCGGTGAGCAGTTCTTC. This sequence encodes CASSLVTYGRGEQFF. Using reference TRBV5-6 and TRBJ2-1 for the parts outside the CDR3, the full variable domain is DAGVTQSPTHLIKTRGQQVTLRCSPKSGHDTVSWYQQALGQGPQFIFQYYEEEERQRGNFPDRFSGHQFPNYSSELNVNALLLGDSALYLCASSLVTYGRGEQFFGPGTRLTVL.

The chain has TRBV18 and TRBJ2-1; TRBD2 matches 9 bases. Per the germline V gene, CDR1 is KGHSH and CDR2 is LQKENI. The ends lost 2 bases at V and 7 bases at J; junction bases unmatched: 15. This CDR3 spans 18 amino acids. The CDR3 region is CASSPETSGPGGVNEQFF. The DNA of the CDR3 is TGTGCCAGCTCACCAGAGACTAGCGGCCCCGGTGGGGTGAATGAGCAGTTCTTC.

The chain couples TRBV6-5 to TRBJ1-2; D remains unclear. CDR1 MNHEY and CDR2 SVGAGI come from the germline V gene. Trimming removed 6 bases at V and 1 base at J, with 9 bases between. This CDR3 comprises 13 residues. The CDR3 protein is CASRDDHNYGYTF. The CDR3 bases are TGTGCCAGCAGGGATGATCATAACTATGGCTACACCTTC.

The rearrangement joins TRBV27 to TRBJ2-1, with D hard to call. From germline, CDR1 is MNHEY and CDR2 SMNVEV (reference sequence). V shed 0 bases and J shed 0 bases, with 12 bases lying between them. The CDR3 covers 17 residues. The CDR3 DNA reads as TGTGCCAGCAGTTTATCCCCCGGAATTAGCTCCTACAATGAGCAGTTCTTC. It translates to CASSLSPGISSYNEQFF.

V and J are TRBV18 and TRBJ1-1, with 8 positions matching TRBD1. Germline trimming cut 3 bases from V and 3 bases from J; bases unmatched to any gene: 9. The CDR3 runs 16 residues. CDR1 KGHSH and CDR2 LQKENI come from the germline V gene. CDR3 loop: CASSPAGGKGDTEAFF. CDR3 DNA sequence: TGTGCCAGCTCACCGGCAGGGGGCAAGGGGGACACTGAAGCTTTCTTT.

To note about this clone: Other DNA sequences in the same sample also yield this CDR3. The chain couples TRBV29-1 to TRBJ1-5, with 10 nucleotides matching TRBD1. CDR1 and CDR2 (germline): SQVTM, ANQGSEA. Germline trimming cut 6 bases from V and 4 bases from J; bases unmatched to any gene: 0. The CDR3 runs to 12 residues. The CDR3 bases are TGCAGCGTGGGACAGGGGAATCAGCCCCAGCATTTT. Protein sequence: CSVGQGNQPQHF.

This clone was detected a few times. The chain uses TRBV5-1 and TRBJ2-7; 7 bases line up with TRBD1. CDR1 and CDR2 from the germline V gene are SGHRS and YFSETQ. Losses at the gene ends were 3 bases for V and 1 base for J; bases not matched to a gene: 1. The CDR3 contains 13 residues. For the CDR3, the DNA is TGCGCCAGCAGCTCGACAGGGTCCTACGAGCAGTACTTC. Protein: CASSSTGSYEQYF.

The V and J genes are TRBV7-2 and TRBJ1-6; TRBD1 is a possible D gene (5 bases). Germline V lookup: CDR1 SGHTA, CDR2 FQGNSA. Between the trimmed V and J ends, which lost 4 bases and 9 bases, there was a span of 13 bases. This CDR3 comprises 14 residues. The CDR3 DNA is TGTGCCAGCAGCTACGCCAGGGAGGGTTCACCCCTCCACTTT. This codes for CASSYAREGSPLHF. The full variable domain, rest sourced from reference TRBV7-2 and TRBJ1-6, is GAGVSQSPSNKVTEKGKDVELRCDPISGHTALYWYRQSLGQGLEFLIYFQGNSAPDKSGLPSDRFSAERTGGSVSTLTIQRTQQEDSAVYLCASSYAREGSPLHFGNGTRLTVT.

This clone occurred a few times. Other DNA sequences in the sample encode the same CDR3. This rearrangement joins TRBV3-1 (or the pseudogene TRBV3-2) to TRBJ2-5, with TRBD2 as a possible D gene (6 bases). The V end lost 1 base, the J end lost 5 bases, and 11 bases lay between the germline ends. Germline CDR1 and CDR2: LGHDT and YNNKEL (reference sequence). CDR3 length: 14 amino acids. CDR3 in DNA: TGTGCCAGCAGCCAAGCCGGGACTGGGGAGACCCAGTACTTC. Protein product: CASSQAGTGETQYF.

V and J are TRBV27 and TRBJ2-5; the D call may be TRBD1 or TRBD2 (6 bases each). Germline values: CDR1 MNHEY, CDR2 SMNVEV (reference sequence). The CDR3 is 14 amino acids. Trimming left V 7 bases short and J 4 bases short, with 16 bases between. The CDR3 loop is CASKEGVSGETQYF. CDR3 coding DNA: TGTGCCAGCAAGGAGGGGGTCTCCGGAGAGACCCAGTACTTC.

This chain joins TRBV4-1 and TRBJ1-2; 8 positions agree with TRBD1. Germline-derived CDR1 and CDR2 are MGHRA and YSYEKL. Trimming at V came to 2 bases and at J to 5 bases, leaving 10 bases not matched to a gene. CDR3 size: 16 residues. The CDR3 region is CASSQQPGQDPYGYTF. DNA for the CDR3: TGCGCCAGCAGCCAACAACCGGGACAGGACCCATATGGCTACACCTTC.

This sequence joins TRBV7-9 and TRBJ1-6, with D unclear. Trimming removed 4 bases at V and 3 bases at J, with 10 bases between. Germline CDR1 reads SEHNR; CDR2 reads FQNEAQ (reference sequence). The CDR3 spans 15 residues. CDR3 region: CASSSPGSYNSPLHF. The CDR3 bases are TGTGCCAGCAGCTCCCCGGGGAGCTATAATTCACCCCTCCACTTT.

This clone came up a few times. The chain combines TRBV6-2 or TRBV6-3 with TRBJ1-2; no reliable D call. The CDR3 length is 12 residues. Per germline, CDR1 MNHEY and CDR2 SVGEGT. V was cut by 6 bases and J by 8 bases, with 13 bases left in between. CDR3 in amino acids: CASSLRPSGYTF. CDR3 DNA sequence: TGTGCCAGCAGCCTACGTCCTTCAGGCTACACCTTC.

This rearrangement joins TRBV5-1 to TRBJ2-5; TRBD1 agrees at 7 bases. CDR1 and CDR2 from the germline V gene are SGHRS and YFSETQ. The length of the CDR3 is 17 residues. Trimming at V came to 0 bases and at J to 2 bases, leaving 10 bases not matched to a gene. CDR3 in amino acids: CASSLGGTGTAQETQYF. CDR3 DNA: TGCGCCAGCAGCTTGGGAGGGACCGGGACAGCACAAGAGACCCAGTACTTC. The variable domain in full, completed from reference TRBV5-1 and TRBJ2-5, reads KAGVTQTPRYLIKTRGQQVTLSCSPISGHRSVSWYQQTPGQGLQFLFEYFSETQRNKGNFPGRFSGRQFSNSRSEMNVSTLELGDSALYLCASSLGGTGTAQETQYFGPGTRLLVL.

This rearrangement joins TRBV7-2 to TRBJ2-5; D tentatively fits TRBD1 or TRBD2 (5 bases each). V lost 3 bases and J 7 bases, leaving 18 bases between the germline ends. Germline V lookup: CDR1 SGHTA, CDR2 FQGNSA. The CDR3 runs 15 residues. The DNA of the CDR3 is TGTGCCAGCAGCTTGGGGATGGGGCGAGGGAGGACCCAGTACTTC. This translates into CASSLGMGRGRTQYF.

The V and J genes are TRBV7-9 and TRBJ1-1; possibly TRBD1 for D (5 bases). This CDR3 spans 11 amino acids. Trimming removed 5 bases at V and 9 bases at J, with 10 bases between. The germline V gene has CDR1 SEHNR and CDR2 FQNEAQ (reference sequence). The CDR3 region is CASSQGAQAFF. In DNA, the CDR3 is TGTGCCAGCAGCCAAGGGGCGCAAGCTTTCTTT.

This clone was counted a single time. The V and J genes are TRBV19 and TRBJ2-3; possible D gene TRBD1, 6 bases. The CDR3 loop spans 15 amino acids. V dropped 5 bases and J dropped 0 bases, with 12 bases sitting between them. CDR1 and CDR2 from the germline V gene are LNHDA and SQIVND (reference sequence). The CDR3 nucleotides read TGTGCCAGTAGTCAAACAGGGCCTAGCACAGATACGCAGTATTTT. Protein sequence: CASSQTGPSTDTQYF. Based on the CDR3 plus reference TRBV19 and TRBJ2-3, the full variable domain is DGGITQSPKYLFRKEGQNVTLSCEQNLNHDAMYWYRQDPGQGLRLIYYSQIVNDFQKGDIAEGYSVSREKKESFPLTVTSAQKNPTAFYLCASSQTGPSTDTQYFGPGTRLTVL.

The J gene is TRBJ1-4, the V gene TRBV5-4, with TRBD1 matching over 8 bases. The ends lost 4 bases at V and 8 bases at J; junction bases unmatched: 10. The length of the CDR3 is 15 residues. Germline loops: CDR1 SGHNT, CDR2 YYREEE (reference sequence). CDR3 sequence (DNA): TGTGCCAGCAGCCTCCCAGGGGGCGCGGAGGAAAAACTGTTTTTT. This translates into CASSLPGGAEEKLFF.

The chain has TRBV7-9 and TRBJ1-1; no firm D call. Germline V gene data show CDR1 as SEHNR and CDR2 as FQNEAQ (reference sequence). V dropped 0 bases and J dropped 1 base, with 12 bases sitting between them. The CDR3 spans 16 residues. CDR3 sequence: CASSLAEGNRNTEAFF. The CDR3 DNA is TGTGCCAGCAGCTTAGCGGAAGGGAATCGGAACACTGAAGCTTTCTTT.

V and J are TRBV13 and TRBJ2-3; the match to TRBD2 covers 15 bases. Trimming at V came to 2 bases and at J to 4 bases, leaving 1 base not matched to a gene. The CDR3 is made up of 16 amino acids. Per germline, CDR1 PRHDT and CDR2 FYEKMQ (reference sequence). The CDR3 nucleotides read TGTGCCAGCAGCTTATGGACTAGCGGGGGGGCAGATACGCAGTATTTT. This translates into CASSLWTSGGADTQYF.

Only one count was recorded for this clone. The chain uses TRBV19 and TRBJ1-1; a possible D gene is TRBD1 (5 bases). CDR1 and CDR2 from the germline V gene are LNHDA and SQIVND (reference sequence). The CDR3 has 15 residues. V was cut by 1 base and J by 5 bases, with 14 bases left in between. The CDR3 reads CASSIARGRSTEAFF. The CDR3 DNA follows: TGTGCCAGTAGTATAGCTAGGGGCCGGAGTACTGAAGCTTTCTTT.

This chain joins TRBV2 and TRBJ2-5, with D hard to call. Germline CDR1 reads SNHLY; CDR2 reads FYNNEI. V was trimmed by 5 bases and J by 7 bases, leaving 11 bases between them. The CDR3 is 12 residues long. The CDR3 coding sequence is TGTGCCAGCAGTCCGGAAACCCCGACCCAGTACTTC. It codes for CASSPETPTQYF.

The chain has TRBV24-1 and TRBJ2-1; maybe TRBD1 (5 bases). This CDR3 region has 13 residues. Germline V gives CDR1 KGHDR, CDR2 SFDVKD. The germline V and J ends were trimmed by 8 bases and 2 bases, with 9 bases remaining between them. In nucleotides, the CDR3 is TGTGCCACCAAGGGGCAACCCTACAATGAGCAGTTCTTC. Amino acids: CATKGQPYNEQFF.

This chain links TRBV30 with TRBJ1-6; D unresolved. There are 15 residues in the CDR3. V was trimmed by 0 bases and J by 7 bases, leaving 13 bases between them. In germline, CDR1 is GTSNPN, CDR2 SVGIG (reference sequence). CDR3 amino acids: CAWSVDGMGNSPLHF. Here the CDR3 DNA reads TGTGCCTGGAGTGTAGACGGGATGGGGAATTCACCCCTCCACTTT. The whole variable domain, remainder taken from reference TRBV30 and TRBJ1-6, is SQTIHQWPATLVQPVGSPLSLECTVEGTSNPNLYWYRQAAGRGLQLLFYSVGIGQISSEVPQNLSASRPQDRQFILSSKKLLLSDSGFYLCAWSVDGMGNSPLHFGNGTRLTVT.

Comments on this clone: Other DNA sequences from this sample encode an identical CDR3 as well. The chain carries TRBV6-6 and TRBJ2-7; no clear D gene. Per germline, CDR1 MNHNY and CDR2 SVGAGI (reference sequence). The CDR3 totals 12 residues. Trimming left V 0 bases short and J 2 bases short, with 2 bases between. CDR3 in amino acids: CASSYSAYEQYF. CDR3 DNA: TGTGCCAGCAGTTACTCGGCCTACGAGCAGTACTTC.

Only one count was recorded for this clone. This chain connects TRBV12-2 to TRBJ2-7; no check of the table's D call, TRBD1, against the DNA was made. TRBV12-2 is given as a pseudogene. This CDR3 has 13 amino acids. As DNA, the CDR3 is TGTGCAAGTCGCTTAGACCCCAGGGACGAGCAGTACTTC. The encoded protein is CASRLDPRDEQYF.

The rearrangement uses TRBV6-5 and TRBJ2-1; D remains unclear. Per germline, CDR1 MNHEY and CDR2 SVGAGI. V gave up 7 bases and J gave up 4 bases, with 14 bases separating them. This CDR3 has 14 residues. CDR3 protein: CASNSGTFYNEQFF. The DNA for the CDR3 is TGTGCCAGCAACTCGGGCACTTTTTACAATGAGCAGTTCTTC.